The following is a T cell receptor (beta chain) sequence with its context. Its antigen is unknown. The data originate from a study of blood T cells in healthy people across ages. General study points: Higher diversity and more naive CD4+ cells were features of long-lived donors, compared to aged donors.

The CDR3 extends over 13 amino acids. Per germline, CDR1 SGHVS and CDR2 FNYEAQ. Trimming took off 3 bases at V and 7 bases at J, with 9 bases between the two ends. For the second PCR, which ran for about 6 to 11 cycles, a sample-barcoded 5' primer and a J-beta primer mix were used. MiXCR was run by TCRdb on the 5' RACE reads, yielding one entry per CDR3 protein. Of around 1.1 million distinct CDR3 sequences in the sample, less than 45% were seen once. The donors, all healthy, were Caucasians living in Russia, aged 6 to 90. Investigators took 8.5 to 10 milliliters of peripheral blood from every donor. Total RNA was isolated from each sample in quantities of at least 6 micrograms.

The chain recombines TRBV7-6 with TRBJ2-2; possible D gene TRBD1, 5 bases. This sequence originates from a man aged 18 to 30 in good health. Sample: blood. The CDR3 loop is CASSFSRGGELFF. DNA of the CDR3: TGTGCCAGCAGCTTTTCTAGGGGCGGGGAGCTGTTTTTT.